The 2 T cell receptor beta chains listed next were all sequenced from one sample in a study of CD8 T cells in Susac syndrome. Reverse transcription of roughly 0.5 to 1 ug RNA was carried out with random hexamers. Via MiXCR, TCRdb re-called the immunoSEQ multiplex PCR reads, giving one row per CDR3 protein. Among some 300,000 distinct CDR3 sequences listed, 80% to 90% were seen once. The sample consisted of CD8+ T cells from PBMCs. The receptors were gathered from a human donor with multiple sclerosis.

This chain uses TRBV7-9 with TRBJ2-3, with D possibly being TRBD1 (5 bases). Germline loops: CDR1 SEHNR, CDR2 FQNEAQ (reference sequence). V shed 2 bases and J shed 4 bases, with 7 bases lying between them. The CDR3 sequence is 13 residues long. In DNA, the CDR3 is TGTGCCAGCAGCTTACCAGGGTCAGATACGCAGTATTTT. Encoded protein: CASSLPGSDTQYF.

This clonotype has just one count. The J gene is TRBJ2-7, the V gene TRBV28; D perhaps matches TRBD1 (6 bases). Germline values: CDR1 MDHEN, CDR2 SYDVKM. Deletions cut 6 bases from V and 4 bases from J, with 13 bases between. The CDR3 covers 13 residues. CDR3: CASSSLRGYEQYF. CDR3 nucleotide sequence: TGTGCCAGCAGCAGCCTCAGGGGTTACGAGCAGTACTTC.